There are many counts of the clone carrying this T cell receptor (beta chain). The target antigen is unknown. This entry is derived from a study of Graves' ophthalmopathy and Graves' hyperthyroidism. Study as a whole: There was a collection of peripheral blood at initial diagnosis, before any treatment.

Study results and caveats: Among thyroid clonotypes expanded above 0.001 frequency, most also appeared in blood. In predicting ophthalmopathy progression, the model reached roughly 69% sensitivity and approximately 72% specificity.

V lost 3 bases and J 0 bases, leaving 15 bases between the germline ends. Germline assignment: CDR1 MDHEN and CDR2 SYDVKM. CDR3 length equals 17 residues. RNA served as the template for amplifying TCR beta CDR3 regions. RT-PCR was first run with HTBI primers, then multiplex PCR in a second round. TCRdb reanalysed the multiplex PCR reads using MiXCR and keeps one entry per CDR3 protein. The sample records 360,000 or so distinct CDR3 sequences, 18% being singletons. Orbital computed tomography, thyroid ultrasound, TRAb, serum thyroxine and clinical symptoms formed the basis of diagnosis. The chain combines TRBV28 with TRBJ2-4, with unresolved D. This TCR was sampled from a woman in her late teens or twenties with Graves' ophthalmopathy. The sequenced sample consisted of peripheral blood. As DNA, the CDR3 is TGTGCCAGCAGTTTTCCGACCGGCGTTCTAGCCAAAAACATTCAGTACTTC. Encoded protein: CASSFPTGVLAKNIQYF.